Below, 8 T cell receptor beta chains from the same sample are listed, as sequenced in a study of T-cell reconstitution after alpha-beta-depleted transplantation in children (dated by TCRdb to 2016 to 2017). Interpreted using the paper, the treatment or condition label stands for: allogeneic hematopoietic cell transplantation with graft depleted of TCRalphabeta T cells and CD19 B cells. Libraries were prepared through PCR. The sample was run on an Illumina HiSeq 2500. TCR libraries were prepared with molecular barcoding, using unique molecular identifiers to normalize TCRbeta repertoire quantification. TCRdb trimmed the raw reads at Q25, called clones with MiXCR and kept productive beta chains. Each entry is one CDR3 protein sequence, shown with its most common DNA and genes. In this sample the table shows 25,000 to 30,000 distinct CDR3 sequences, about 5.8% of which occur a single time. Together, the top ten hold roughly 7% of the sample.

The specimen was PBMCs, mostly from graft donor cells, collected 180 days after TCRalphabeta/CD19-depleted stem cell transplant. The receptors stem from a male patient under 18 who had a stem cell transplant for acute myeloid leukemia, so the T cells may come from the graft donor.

The CDR3 DNA reads as TGCGCCAGCAGTCCCGCCACAGGGGATAGCAATCAGCCCCAGCATTTT. Amino acid sequence: CASSPATGDSNQPQHF. This sequence joins TRBV23-1 and TRBJ1-5; 7 bases map to TRBD1. TRBV23-1 is annotated as an ORF whose role is uncertain. CDR3 length equals 16 residues. The junction had 6 bases not matched to a gene; V was cut back by 4 bases and J by 0 bases.

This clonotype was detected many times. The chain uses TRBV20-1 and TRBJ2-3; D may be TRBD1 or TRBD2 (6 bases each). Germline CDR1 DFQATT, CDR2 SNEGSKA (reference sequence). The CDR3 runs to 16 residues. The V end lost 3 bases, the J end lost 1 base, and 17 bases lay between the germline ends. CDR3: CSASSRRGLGTDTQYF. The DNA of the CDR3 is TGCAGTGCTAGTTCTAGGAGGGGGTTGGGCACAGATACGCAGTATTTT.

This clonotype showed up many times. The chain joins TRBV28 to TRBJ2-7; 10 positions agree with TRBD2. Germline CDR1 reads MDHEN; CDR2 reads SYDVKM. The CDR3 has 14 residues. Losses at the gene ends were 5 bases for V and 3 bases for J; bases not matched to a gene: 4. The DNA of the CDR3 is TGTGCCAGCAGTGAAAGCGGGAGGGTCTACGAGCAGTACTTC. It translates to CASSESGRVYEQYF.

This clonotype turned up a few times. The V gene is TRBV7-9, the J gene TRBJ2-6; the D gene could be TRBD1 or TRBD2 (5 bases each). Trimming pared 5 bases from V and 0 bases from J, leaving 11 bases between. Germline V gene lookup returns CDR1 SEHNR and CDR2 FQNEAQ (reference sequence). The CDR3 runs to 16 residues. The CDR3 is CASSHRRSSGANVLTF. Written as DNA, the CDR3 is TGTGCCAGCAGCCACAGGAGGAGCTCTGGGGCCAACGTCCTGACTTTC.

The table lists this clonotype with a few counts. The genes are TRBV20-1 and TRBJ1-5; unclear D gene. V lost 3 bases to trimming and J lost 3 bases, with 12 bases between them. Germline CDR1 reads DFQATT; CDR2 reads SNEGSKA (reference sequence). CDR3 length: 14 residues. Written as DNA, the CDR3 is TGCAGTGCTAGGACCTGGGCAGACAATCAGCCCCAGCATTTT. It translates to CSARTWADNQPQHF.

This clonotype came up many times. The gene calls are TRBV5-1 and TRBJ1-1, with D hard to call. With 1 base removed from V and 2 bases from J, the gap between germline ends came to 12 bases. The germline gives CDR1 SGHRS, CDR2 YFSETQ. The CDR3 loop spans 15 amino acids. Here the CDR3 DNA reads TGCGCCAGCAGCTTGCGAGCGGACCGAAACACTGAAGCTTTCTTT. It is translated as CASSLRADRNTEAFF. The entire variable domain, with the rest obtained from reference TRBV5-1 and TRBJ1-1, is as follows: KAGVTQTPRYLIKTRGQQVTLSCSPISGHRSVSWYQQTPGQGLQFLFEYFSETQRNKGNFPGRFSGRQFSNSRSEMNVSTLELGDSALYLCASSLRADRNTEAFFGQGTRLTVV.

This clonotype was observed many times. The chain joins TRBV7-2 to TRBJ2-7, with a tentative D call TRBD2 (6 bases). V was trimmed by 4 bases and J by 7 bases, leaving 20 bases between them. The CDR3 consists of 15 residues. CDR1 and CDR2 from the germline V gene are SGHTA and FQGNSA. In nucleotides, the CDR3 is TGTGCCAGCAGCTATCCGGGACTGCCAGAGAATGAGCAGTACTTC. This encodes CASSYPGLPENEQYF.

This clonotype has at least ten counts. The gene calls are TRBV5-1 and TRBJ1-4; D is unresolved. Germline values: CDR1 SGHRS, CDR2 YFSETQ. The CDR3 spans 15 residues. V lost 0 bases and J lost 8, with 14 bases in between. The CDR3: CASSLEGRRTEKLFF. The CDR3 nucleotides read TGCGCCAGCAGCTTGGAAGGGAGGAGGACGGAAAAACTGTTTTTT.